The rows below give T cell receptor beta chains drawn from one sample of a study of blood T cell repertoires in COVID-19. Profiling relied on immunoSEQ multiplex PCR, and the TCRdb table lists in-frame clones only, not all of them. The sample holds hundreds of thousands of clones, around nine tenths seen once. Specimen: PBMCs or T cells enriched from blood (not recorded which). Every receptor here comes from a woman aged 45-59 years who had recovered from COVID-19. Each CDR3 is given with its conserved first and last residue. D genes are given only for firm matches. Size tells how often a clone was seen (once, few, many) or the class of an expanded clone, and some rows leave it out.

CASSRTLAGGPNEQFF	TGCGCCAGCAGCCGCACCCTAGCGGGGGGGCCCAATGAGCAGTTCTTC	-	TRBJ2-1	TRBV4-1	TRBD2
CASRTGQGLGTEAFF	TGTGCCAGCAGGACTGGACAGGGATTGGGCACTGAAGCTTTCTTT	few	TRBJ1-1	TRBV2	TRBD1
CASTDHSSYNEQFF	TGTGCCAGCACGGATCACAGCTCCTACAATGAGCAGTTCTTC	-	TRBJ2-1	TRBV25-1	-
CASSTDRGRGGSPLHF	TGTGCCAGCTCAACGGACAGGGGGCGAGGAGGATCACCCCTCCACTTT	-	TRBJ1-6	TRBV18	TRBD1
CASLPQRGNYGYTF	TGTGCCAGCCTCCCCCAAAGGGGTAACTATGGCTACACCTTC	-	TRBJ1-2	TRBV7-2	-
CASSQAGNQPQHF	TGTGCCAGCAGCCAAGCAGGAAATCAGCCCCAGCATTTT	-	TRBJ1-5	TRBV3-1/TRBV3-2	-
CAISSRTGTNTEAFF	TGTGCCATCAGTTCGCGGACAGGGACGAACACTGAAGCTTTCTTT	-	TRBJ1-1	TRBV10-3	TRBD1
CAWSVLGGIAKNIQYF	TGTGCCTGGAGTGTACTTGGGGGGATAGCCAAAAACATTCAGTACTTC	few	TRBJ2-4	TRBV30	-
CASKVGTGSTGELFF	TGTGCCAGCAAGGTCGGGACAGGGTCGACCGGGGAGCTGTTTTTT	-	TRBJ2-2	TRBV6-5	TRBD1
CASRDRAHTGELFF	TGTGCCAGCCGTGACAGGGCCCACACCGGGGAGCTGTTTTTT	-	TRBJ2-2	TRBV6-1	TRBD1
CASSPWDRVMNTEAFF	TGTGCCAGCTCCCCATGGGACAGGGTGATGAACACTGAAGCTTTCTTT	-	TRBJ1-1	TRBV18	TRBD1
CASSLAVTGTTNYGYTF	TGTGCCAGCAGCTTAGCCGTCACCGGGACAACTAACTATGGCTACACCTTC	-	TRBJ1-2	TRBV7-2	-
CASSQDHATYEQYF	TGTGCCAGCAGCCAAGACCATGCGACCTACGAGCAGTACTTC	-	TRBJ2-7	TRBV3-1/TRBV3-2	-
CATSRSGGAGGELFF	TGTGCCACCAGCCGCTCCGGGGGGGCCGGCGGGGAGCTGTTTTTT	-	TRBJ2-2	TRBV15	TRBD2
CASSSPTVINQPQHF	TGTGCCAGCAGCTCACCGACAGTAATCAATCAGCCCCAGCATTTT	-	TRBJ1-5	TRBV28	-
CASSTDRAISYEQYF	TGTGCCAGCAGCACGGACAGGGCGATCTCCTACGAGCAGTACTTC	-	TRBJ2-7	TRBV7-9	TRBD1
CASSLGSGTQNTEAFF	TGCGCCAGCAGCTTGGGTTCGGGGACACAGAACACTGAAGCTTTCTTT	-	TRBJ1-1	TRBV5-1	-
CASSPGTVYEQYF	TGTGCCAGCAGCCCAGGGACAGTCTACGAGCAGTACTTC	-	TRBJ2-7	TRBV4-2	TRBD1
CASSPPEGRQETQYF	TGTGCCAGCTCACCACCGGAGGGTCGGCAAGAGACCCAGTACTTC	-	TRBJ2-5	TRBV18	-
CASSQDSGMAAKAF	TGTGCCAGCAGCCAAGATTCGGGTATGGCGGCAAAGGCTTTC	once	TRBJ1-2	TRBV3-1/TRBV3-2	-
CATSASGGPYNEQFF	TGTGCCACCAGTGCCAGCGGGGGGCCCTACAATGAGCAGTTCTTC	-	TRBJ2-1	TRBV24-1	TRBD2
CASSPQGPNTEAFF	TGTGCCAGCTCCCCCCAGGGGCCCAACACTGAAGCTTTCTTT	-	TRBJ1-1	TRBV18	-
CASSQTFSRVGQPQHF	TGCGCCAGCAGCCAAACCTTTTCGAGGGTCGGGCAGCCCCAGCATTTT	-	TRBJ1-5	TRBV4-3	-
CASSSTGRRTEAFF	TGCGCCAGCAGCTCGACAGGGAGACGTACTGAAGCTTTCTTT	-	TRBJ1-1	TRBV5-1	TRBD1
CASQLPTNYGYTF	TGTGCCAGCCAACTTCCAACTAACTATGGCTACACCTTC	-	TRBJ1-2	TRBV28	-
CASRGRQGLYTEAFF	TGCGCCAGCAGAGGAAGACAGGGCTTGTACACTGAAGCTTTCTTT	-	TRBJ1-1	TRBV4-3	TRBD1
CASSTSPGTGYYEQYF	TGTGCCAGTAGTACTTCCCCCGGGACAGGGTACTACGAGCAGTACTTC	-	TRBJ2-7	TRBV19	TRBD1
CASSVGGGQITDTQYF	TGTGCCAGCAGCGTAGGGGGAGGACAAATTACAGATACGCAGTATTTT	-	TRBJ2-3	TRBV9	-
CASSFSAGNSYEQYF	TGTGCCAGCAGCTTCTCGGCGGGGAACTCCTACGAGCAGTACTTC	-	TRBJ2-7	TRBV7-2	-
CASSLYLTVTRKWDGYTF	TGTGCCAGCAGCTTGTATTTGACAGTAACCAGAAAGTGGGATGGCTACACCTTC	-	TRBJ1-2	TRBV5-8	-
CASSDEDRASTF	TGTGCCAGCAGCGACGAAGACAGAGCCTCCACCTTC	-	TRBJ1-2	TRBV7-9	-
CASWGRLGNIQYF	TGTGCCAGCTGGGGGCGTCTCGGAAACATTCAGTACTTC	-	TRBJ2-4	TRBV6-5	-
CASSYLVRDYNQPQHF	TGTGCCAGCAGTTACTTGGTCCGGGACTACAATCAGCCCCAGCATTTT	-	TRBJ1-5	TRBV6-2/TRBV6-3	-
CASSPGGWGQNNEQFF	TGTGCCAGCTCACCCGGGGGATGGGGACAGAACAATGAGCAGTTCTTC	-	TRBJ2-1	TRBV18	-
CASSKVSGQPQHF	TGTGCCAGCAGCAAGGTCAGCGGACAGCCCCAGCATTTT	once	TRBJ1-5	TRBV21-1	-
CASSVMGASQETQYF	TGTGCCAGCAGTGTCATGGGGGCCTCCCAAGAGACCCAGTACTTC	-	TRBJ2-5	TRBV2	-
CASSLSRPSGNTEAFF	TGTGCCAGCAGCTTGTCCCGTCCGAGTGGGAACACTGAAGCTTTCTTT	-	TRBJ1-1	TRBV7-3	-
CASSHTGTGGVGAFF	TGTGCCAGCAGCCATACGGGGACAGGGGGAGTAGGAGCTTTCTTT	-	TRBJ1-1	TRBV7-8	TRBD1
CASRWGERGEQYF	TGTGCCAGCAGGTGGGGGGAAAGGGGCGAGCAGTACTTC	-	TRBJ2-7	TRBV27	-